The 4 T cell receptor beta chains below all came from one sample that was sequenced in a study of CD8 T cells in ankylosing spondylitis. Study observations and caveats: A TCR beta motif made of fewer than 10 highly homologous variants seemed typical of ankylosing spondylitis blood.

A single record per CDR3 protein comes from TCRdb applying MiXCR to the 5' RACE reads. The data contain roughly 700,000 distinct CDR3 sequences, over 15% of them singletons. What these receptors recognize is not known. Sequencing was done on a sample of blood, either unsorted or a sorted T cell fraction (not recorded which). The receptors here all came from a male donor with ankylosing spondylitis.

This clonotype was detected a few times. The chain carries TRBV6-2 or TRBV6-3 and TRBJ2-7, with a weak D call TRBD2 (5 bases). V was pared by 10 bases and J by 12 bases, with 19 bases between. In germline, CDR1 is MNHEY, CDR2 SVGEGT. CDR3 length equals 11 residues. CDR3: CATWMGRNPYF. The CDR3 nucleotides are TGTGCCACCTGGATGGGGAGAAACCCGTACTTC.

J is TRBJ2-2 and V is TRBV12-3 or TRBV12-4; maybe TRBD2 (7 bases). The CDR3 totals 12 residues. The CDR3 protein is CAWGGHTGELFF. As DNA, the CDR3 is TGTGCGTGGGGGGGCCACACCGGGGAGCTGTTTTTT.

This rearrangement joins TRBV29-1 to TRBJ2-2; D gene unclear. V dropped 7 bases and J dropped 5 bases, with 11 bases sitting between them. Germline lookup yields CDR1 SQVTM and CDR2 ANQGSEA. The CDR3 consists of 12 residues. The CDR3 DNA is TGCAGCGCCCTCCCGGGTACCGGGGAGCTGTTTTTT. Its protein product is CSALPGTGELFF.

This clonotype was counted between two and nine times. The rearrangement joins TRBV6-2 or TRBV6-3 to TRBJ1-1; TRBD1 might be the D (5 bases). CDR1 is MNHEY and CDR2 is SVGEGT in the germline V gene. Trimming stripped 7 bases from V and 3 bases from J, with 21 bases between. This CDR3 is 16 amino acids long. The CDR3 DNA reads TGTGCCAGCATTAACGCCAGACTTGGAGGGGACACTGAAGCTTTCTTT. Protein product: CASINARLGGDTEAFF.